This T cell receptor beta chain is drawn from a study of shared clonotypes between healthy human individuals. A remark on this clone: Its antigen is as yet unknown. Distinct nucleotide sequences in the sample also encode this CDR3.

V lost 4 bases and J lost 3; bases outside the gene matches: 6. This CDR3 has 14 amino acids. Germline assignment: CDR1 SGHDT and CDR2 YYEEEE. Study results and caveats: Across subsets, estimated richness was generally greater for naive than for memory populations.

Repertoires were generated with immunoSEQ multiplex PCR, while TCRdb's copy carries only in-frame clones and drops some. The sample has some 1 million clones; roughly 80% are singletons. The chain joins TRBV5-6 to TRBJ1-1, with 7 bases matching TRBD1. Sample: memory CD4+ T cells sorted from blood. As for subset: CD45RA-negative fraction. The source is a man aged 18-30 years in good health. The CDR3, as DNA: TGTGCCAGCAGCCTGATAACAGGGGACACTGAAGCTTTCTTT. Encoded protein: CASSLITGDTEAFF.